This TCR beta chain was identified in a study of OX40 agonist ivuxolimab in advanced cancers. Overall study findings and caveats: Not determined was the antigen specificity of the expanded peripheral T cells. In CD8+ T cells, expanded clones were on average more numerous than in CD4+. Some nonresponders likewise displayed low normalized T-cell clonal expansion.

As concerns this clone: Its antigen is as yet unknown.

The CDR3 is 15 amino acids. The junction had 4 bases not matched to a gene; V was cut back by 5 bases and J by 5 bases. In germline, CDR1 is SGHVS, CDR2 FNYEAQ. Only in-frame clones appear in the TCRdb table, and some are missing; sequencing was by immunoSEQ multiplex PCR. The table lists over 25,000 clones, approximately 86% of them singletons, with 25% to 35% in the top ten. With baseline, cycle 4 day 1, and cycle 7 day 1 as timepoints, blood was sampled. The sequencing here drew on CD4+ or CD8+ T cells sorted from blood, taken in a trial of the OX40 agonist ivuxolimab. The chain uses TRBV7-6 and TRBJ2-3; 13 bases are a match to TRBD2. This receptor was obtained from an adult with an advanced solid tumor such as melanoma, head and neck, liver or kidney cancer. The CDR3 sequence is CASSPLAGGGDTQYF. The CDR3 bases are TGTGCCAGCAGCCCACTAGCGGGGGGGGGAGATACGCAGTATTTT.